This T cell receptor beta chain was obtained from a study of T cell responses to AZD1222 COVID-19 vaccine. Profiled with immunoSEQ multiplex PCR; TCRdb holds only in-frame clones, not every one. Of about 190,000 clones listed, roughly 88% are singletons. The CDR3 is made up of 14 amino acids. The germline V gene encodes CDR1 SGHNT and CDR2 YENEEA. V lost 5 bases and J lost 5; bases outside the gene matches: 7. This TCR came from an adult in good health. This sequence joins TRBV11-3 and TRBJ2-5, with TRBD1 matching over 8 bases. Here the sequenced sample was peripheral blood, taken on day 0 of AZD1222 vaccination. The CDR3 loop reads CASSAGQGEETQYF. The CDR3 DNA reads TGTGCCAGCAGCGCCGGACAGGGAGAGGAGACCCAGTACTTC.